This section outlines one T cell receptor (beta chain) sequence together with its context. Its target is not known. cDNA libraries for TRB were generated by 5' RACE incorporating UMI labels. After re-calling the 5' RACE reads, TCRdb lists one entry per CDR3 protein, DNA absent. In all, the sample yields tens of thousands of distinct CDR3 sequences. CDR1 KGHSY and CDR2 FQNENV come from the germline V gene. The CDR3 runs to 12 residues. This entry is derived from a study of CXCR3-negative and CXCR3-positive naive CD8 T cells. Study-wide points: Naive CXCR3-positive cells had TRB CDR3s more hydrophobic than those of CXCR3-negative naive cells. With CXCR3 expression partially decreased after cryopreservation, most assays relied on fresh PBMCs. High diversity, comparable across both naive subsets, contrasted with much lower diversity in memory CD8+ cells.

At hundreds of thousands of cells each, triplicate sorts were carried out for each CD8+ T cell subset. Among CD8+ T cells, naive ones were CD45RO-CCR7+CD27+CD95-. The sequenced sample consisted of naive CXCR3+ CD8+ T cells from blood. As to subset: CD45RO-CCR7+CD27+CD95- naive CD8+ T cells expressing CXCR3 (TNR3+). The receptor's source is a human donor in good health. Some clones in this sample may be carry-over from other donors' samples. The V call is TRBV16, the J call TRBJ2-7. This CDR3 is CASYTQSYEQYF.